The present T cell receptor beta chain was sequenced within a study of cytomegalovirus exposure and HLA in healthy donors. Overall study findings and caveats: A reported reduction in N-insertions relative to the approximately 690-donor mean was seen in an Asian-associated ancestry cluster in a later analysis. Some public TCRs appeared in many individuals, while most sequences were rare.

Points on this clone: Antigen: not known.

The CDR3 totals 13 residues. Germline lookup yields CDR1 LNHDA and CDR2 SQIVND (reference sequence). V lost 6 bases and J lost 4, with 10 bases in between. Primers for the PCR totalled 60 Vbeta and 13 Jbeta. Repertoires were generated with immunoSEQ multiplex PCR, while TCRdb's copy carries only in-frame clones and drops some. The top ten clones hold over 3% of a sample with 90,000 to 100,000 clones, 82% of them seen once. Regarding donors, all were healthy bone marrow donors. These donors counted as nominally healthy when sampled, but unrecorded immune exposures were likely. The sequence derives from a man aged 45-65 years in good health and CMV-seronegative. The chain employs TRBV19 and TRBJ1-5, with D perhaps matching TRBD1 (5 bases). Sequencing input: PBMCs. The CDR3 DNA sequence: TGTGCCAGTAGATGGGGCAGAAATCAGCCCCAGCATTTT. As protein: CASRWGRNQPQHF.